The 13 T cell receptor beta chains in this list originate from one sample, sequenced in a study of blood T cell repertoires in COVID-19. Generated by immunoSEQ multiplex PCR, the TCRdb table keeps only in-frame clones and is missing some. Of more than 95,000 clones listed, 75% to 90% are singletons. Sequencing was carried out using peripheral blood. The receptors here all came from a human donor in a cohort sampled during active COVID-19.

This chain links TRBV10-1 with TRBJ1-1; 7 bases fit TRBD1. Germline CDR1 and CDR2: WNHNN and SYGVQD (reference sequence). Germline trimming cut 6 bases from V and 6 bases from J; bases unmatched to any gene: 7. The CDR3 has 13 amino acids. CDR3 region: CASSGQAGAEAFF. The CDR3 nucleotides read TGCGCCAGCAGCGGACAGGCTGGGGCTGAAGCTTTCTTT.

This chain uses TRBV4-1 with TRBJ1-5; no firm D call. The CDR3 loop spans 15 amino acids. Trimming left V 0 bases short and J 4 bases short, with 10 bases between. The germline V gene encodes CDR1 MGHRA and CDR2 YSYEKL. The CDR3 loop reads CASSQERQPNQPQHF. In DNA form, the CDR3 reads TGCGCCAGCAGCCAAGAACGACAACCTAATCAGCCCCAGCATTTT.

The chain has TRBV5-1 and TRBJ1-2; weak D call: TRBD1 (5 bases). CDR1 SGHRS and CDR2 YFSETQ come from the germline V gene. The CDR3 consists of 14 residues. Trimming removed 1 base from V and 4 bases from J, with 11 bases in between. CDR3 residues: CASSLPGDSYGYTF. CDR3 nucleotide sequence: TGCGCCAGCAGCTTGCCGGGGGATTCCTATGGCTACACCTTC. Based on the CDR3 plus reference TRBV5-1 and TRBJ1-2, the full variable domain is KAGVTQTPRYLIKTRGQQVTLSCSPISGHRSVSWYQQTPGQGLQFLFEYFSETQRNKGNFPGRFSGRQFSNSRSEMNVSTLELGDSALYLCASSLPGDSYGYTFGSGTRLTVV.

The chain has TRBV5-4 and TRBJ2-7; D possibly corresponds to TRBD2 (6 bases). Trimming removed 6 bases at V and 4 bases at J, with 23 bases between. The CDR3 is 16 amino acids. Germline V gene data show CDR1 as SGHNT and CDR2 as YYREEE (reference sequence). Here the CDR3 reads CASTPAGTANRYEQYF. CDR3 sequence (DNA): TGTGCCAGCACTCCGGCGGGGACCGCGAACAGATACGAGCAGTACTTC.

CDR3 nucleotides: TGTGCCAGCAGTAAGCGGGAGGGGCAGTTCTTC. Amino acids: CASSKREGQFF. The gene calls are TRBV12-3 or TRBV12-4 and TRBJ2-1; TRBD2 agrees at 10 bases. The V gene end was trimmed by 5 bases and the J gene end by 12 bases; junction bases not matched to a gene: 1. The CDR3 spans 11 residues.

V usage is TRBV12-5 and J usage is TRBJ2-2; possible D gene TRBD2, 5 bases. The CDR3 runs to 15 residues. The ends were cut back, 0 bases at V and 4 bases at J, with 9 bases in the middle. Germline CDR1 is LGHNT and CDR2 is FRNRAP. In DNA, the CDR3 is TGTGCTAGTGGTTTGGTAAGCGGAACCACCGGGGAGCTGTTTTTT. Translating it yields CASGLVSGTTGELFF.

The V call is TRBV6-5, the J call TRBJ2-5, with D unclear. Trimming pared 7 bases from V and 5 bases from J, leaving 8 bases between. CDR1 is MNHEY, CDR2 SVGAGI, per germline. The CDR3 contains 11 residues. For the CDR3, the DNA is TGTGCCAGCAATAGTCGGGAGACCCAGTACTTC. Translated: CASNSRETQYF.

The V and J genes are TRBV19 and TRBJ2-3; 10 bases are a match to TRBD1. Looked up from germline, CDR1 is LNHDA and CDR2 is SQIVND (reference sequence). The CDR3 sequence is 13 residues long. V lost 7 bases to trimming and J lost 8 bases; unmatched junction nucleotides: 6. CDR3 bases: TGTGCCAGTACCGGGACAGGGGATGGTACGCAGTATTTT. Its translation: CASTGTGDGTQYF.

This rearrangement joins TRBV14 to TRBJ2-7; TRBD1 aligns across 7 bases. Unmatched junction bases numbered 9, after V lost 1 base and J lost 3 bases. This CDR3 is 16 amino acids long. Germline loops: CDR1 SGHDN, CDR2 FVKESK. Here the CDR3 DNA reads TGTGCCAGCAGCCAAGGGCTGGGACAGCCAGACTACGAGCAGTACTTC. It translates to CASSQGLGQPDYEQYF.

The rearrangement links TRBV7-9 to TRBJ2-7, with D perhaps matching TRBD2 (6 bases). Per the germline V gene, CDR1 is SEHNR and CDR2 is FQNEAQ (reference sequence). The CDR3 spans 14 residues. The V and J ends lost 8 bases and 6 bases respectively, with 20 bases between them. The CDR3 region has the DNA TGTGCCAGCCACGGCGGGGCAGGGAGTTCCGAGCAGTACTTC. As protein: CASHGGAGSSEQYF.

This CDR3 reads CASSEGLAETYEQYF. CDR3 DNA: TGCGCCAGCAGTGAGGGACTAGCGGAAACCTACGAGCAGTACTTC. J is TRBJ2-7 and V is TRBV10-1; 10 positions agree with TRBD2. The CDR3 is made up of 15 amino acids. With V trimmed by 2 bases and J by 2 bases, 3 bases remained unmatched. Germline V lookup: CDR1 WNHNN, CDR2 SYGVQD (reference sequence).

This rearrangement joins TRBV18 to TRBJ2-2, with 10 bases lining up with TRBD2. CDR1 and CDR2 from the germline V gene are KGHSH and LQKENI. The CDR3 totals 17 residues. The J segment lost 0 bases and the V segment lost 0 bases, leaving 1 base of the junction unmatched. DNA of the CDR3: TGTGCCAGCTCACCACCACTAGCGGGGACGAACACCGGGGAGCTGTTTTTT. Its translation is CASSPPLAGTNTGELFF.

The chain couples TRBV7-2 to TRBJ2-5, with 10 bases lining up with TRBD2. The CDR3 has 15 residues. Germline trimming cut 4 bases from V and 1 base from J; bases unmatched to any gene: 3. Germline V gives CDR1 SGHTA, CDR2 FQGNSA. CDR3 sequence: CASSSRTSGQETQYF. The CDR3 region has the DNA TGTGCCAGCAGCTCCCGGACTAGCGGCCAAGAGACCCAGTACTTC. Based on the CDR3 plus reference TRBV7-2 and TRBJ2-5, the full variable domain is GAGVSQSPSNKVTEKGKDVELRCDPISGHTALYWYRQSLGQGLEFLIYFQGNSAPDKSGLPSDRFSAERTGGSVSTLTIQRTQQEDSAVYLCASSSRTSGQETQYFGPGTRLLVL.